The 2 T cell receptor beta chains given below trace back to one sample, sequenced in a study of cytomegalovirus exposure and HLA in healthy donors. PCR involved 60 Vbeta and 13 Jbeta primers. The data were produced by immunoSEQ multiplex PCR, yet TCRdb's version contains in-frame clones alone and is incomplete. The table includes fewer than 85,000 clones, more than 60% detected once. Sequencing used PBMCs. The source of these receptors is a male donor in good health and CMV-seropositive.

V usage is TRBV7-2 and J usage is TRBJ1-6; D not certain. The CDR3 loop spans 14 amino acids. Germline assignment: CDR1 SGHTA and CDR2 FQGNSA. V shed 5 bases and J shed 5 bases, with 10 bases lying between them. The CDR3 DNA is TGTGCCAGCAGCCCCCAAGCCGATAATTCACCCCTCCACTTT. Encoded protein: CASSPQADNSPLHF.

In regard to this clone: A read error may produce the germline difference seen at one junction end. The sample holds other DNA sequences that translate to the same CDR3. The chain is built from TRBV5-1 and TRBJ2-1; no reliable D call. Germline V gene data show CDR1 as SGHRS and CDR2 as YFSETQ. The CDR3 covers 13 residues. The CDR3: CASSLVRYNEQFF. DNA for the CDR3: TGCGCCAGCAGTTTGGTTCGCTACAATGAGCAGTTCTTC.